A selection of T cell receptor beta chains follows, all from one sample in a study of neoadjuvant anti-PD-1 for oral cavity cancer. Sequencing was performed with immunoSEQ multiplex PCR; in TCRdb, only in-frame clones are kept and a portion is missing. The repertoire consists of over 12,000 clones, with 70% to 80% occurring once and the leading ten covering roughly 3.3%. The material was PBMCs, obtained before nivolumab (anti-PD-1) treatment. These receptors came from a person aged 40 to 85 with oral cavity squamous cell carcinoma. Both conserved end residues are part of each CDR3. The D gene is left open where the match is weak. Some rows have no size entry. The others give once, few or many, or a class for an expanded clone.

V gene: TRBV7-9; clone size: NA; J gene: TRBJ2-1; D gene: TRBD2; CDR3 DNA: TGTGCCAGCAGCTTAATAGCGGGGGAGTCCAATGAGCAGTTCTTC; CDR3 protein: CASSLIAGESNEQFF
V gene: TRBV4-1; clone size: NA; J gene: TRBJ2-7; D gene: NA; CDR3 DNA: TGCGCCAGCAGCCTGACAGAGTCCTACGAGCAGTACTTC; CDR3 protein: CASSLTESYEQYF
V gene: TRBV6-1; clone size: NA; J gene: TRBJ1-5; D gene: TRBD1; CDR3 DNA: TGTGCCAGCAGTGTCCAGGGGGGGAGCAATCAGCCCCAGCATTTT; CDR3 protein: CASSVQGGSNQPQHF
V gene: TRBV7-9; clone size: NA; J gene: TRBJ2-2; D gene: NA; CDR3 DNA: TGTGCCAGCAGCTTAGGGGTGGGCGCAGACACCGGGGAGCTGTTTTTT; CDR3 protein: CASSLGVGADTGELFF
V gene: TRBV7-9; clone size: NA; J gene: TRBJ1-4; D gene: NA; CDR3 DNA: TGTGCCAGCAGCTCCTCGGGTTTAGGTGCAACTAATGAAAAACTGTTTTTT; CDR3 protein: CASSSSGLGATNEKLFF
V gene: TRBV9; clone size: NA; J gene: TRBJ2-2; D gene: NA; CDR3 DNA: TGTGCCAGCAGCGTACGGGTTGGGGAGCTGTTTTTT; CDR3 protein: CASSVRVGELFF
V gene: TRBV10-2; clone size: NA; J gene: TRBJ1-1; D gene: NA; CDR3 DNA: TGCGCCAGCAGGGACAGTTCCACTGAAGCTTTCTTT; CDR3 protein: CASRDSSTEAFF
V gene: TRBV7-9; clone size: NA; J gene: TRBJ1-2; D gene: NA; CDR3 DNA: TGTGCCAGCAGCCTTGGATCAAGCTATGGCTACACCTTC; CDR3 protein: CASSLGSSYGYTF
V gene: TRBV4-1; clone size: NA; J gene: TRBJ1-1; D gene: NA; CDR3 DNA: TGCGCCAGCAGCCAAGGGGTAGGGGTAAACACTGAAGCTTTCTTT; CDR3 protein: CASSQGVGVNTEAFF
V gene: TRBV7-8; clone size: NA; J gene: TRBJ2-1; D gene: NA; CDR3 DNA: TGTGCCAGCAGCTTAGTAAGGGCTTTGAGGGACAATGAGCAGTTCTTC; CDR3 protein: CASSLVRALRDNEQFF
V gene: TRBV6-6; clone size: NA; J gene: TRBJ1-5; D gene: NA; CDR3 DNA: TGTGCCGGGGGGGGTACGAGCAATCAGCCCCAGCATTTT; CDR3 protein: CAGGGTSNQPQHF
V gene: TRBV11-2; clone size: NA; J gene: TRBJ2-1; D gene: TRBD2; CDR3 DNA: TGTGCCAGCAGCCCATATAGCGGGGGGGCCCGAAATGAGCAGTTCTTC; CDR3 protein: CASSPYSGGARNEQFF
V gene: TRBV2; clone size: NA; J gene: TRBJ1-1; D gene: NA; CDR3 DNA: TGTGCCAGCAGGGAAGACAGGCCGCGAGCTTTCTTT; CDR3 protein: CASREDRPRAFF
V gene: TRBV19; clone size: NA; J gene: TRBJ2-2; D gene: NA; CDR3 DNA: TGTGCCAGTAGTATGCAACCTACGAACACCGGGGAGCTGTTTTTT; CDR3 protein: CASSMQPTNTGELFF
V gene: TRBV5-1; clone size: once; J gene: TRBJ1-2; D gene: TRBD1; CDR3 DNA: TGCGCCAGCAGCTTGGACCGGCAGGGGGCGAGTGGCTACACCTTC; CDR3 protein: CASSLDRQGASGYTF
V gene: TRBV9; clone size: NA; J gene: TRBJ1-4; D gene: NA; CDR3 DNA: TGTGCCAGCAGCGTAGTTCCCGGGATTAATGAAAAACTGTTTTTT; CDR3 protein: CASSVVPGINEKLFF
V gene: TRBV7-3; clone size: NA; J gene: TRBJ2-1; D gene: TRBD2; CDR3 DNA: TGTGCCAGCAGCTTTTTCGGACTAGCGGGAGTAGGGAGCTCCTACAATGAGCAGTTCTTC; CDR3 protein: CASSFFGLAGVGSSYNEQFF
V gene: TRBV5-1; clone size: NA; J gene: TRBJ2-7; D gene: TRBD1; CDR3 DNA: TGCGCCAGCAGCATGGACGGGACAGGGGGCTCCTACGAGCAGTACTTC; CDR3 protein: CASSMDGTGGSYEQYF
V gene: TRBV11-2; clone size: few; J gene: TRBJ2-3; D gene: NA; CDR3 DNA: TGTGCCAGCAGCCGCTTGTCAGGGGGCGGGGGAACAGATACGCAGTATTTT; CDR3 protein: CASSRLSGGGGTDTQYF
V gene: TRBV5-6; clone size: NA; J gene: TRBJ1-1; D gene: NA; CDR3 DNA: TGTGCCAGCAGCTTGGGGAGCGGCACGAACACTGAAGCTTTCTTT; CDR3 protein: CASSLGSGTNTEAFF
V gene: TRBV5-5; clone size: NA; J gene: TRBJ2-5; D gene: NA; CDR3 DNA: TGTGCCAGCAGCATGGACGGGACTGCCGGCCAAGAGACCCAGTACTTC; CDR3 protein: CASSMDGTAGQETQYF
V gene: TRBV10-3; clone size: NA; J gene: TRBJ2-6; D gene: NA; CDR3 DNA: TGTGCCATCAGTGAGTCGTACTCTGGGGCCAACGTCCTGACTTTC; CDR3 protein: CAISESYSGANVLTF